This T cell receptor beta chain was retrieved from a study of blood T cell repertoires in COVID-19. The participants were between about 18 and 90 years old and came from about two dozen US areas. A COVID-19 case was met by exposed participants within 2 weeks before study entry. V was clipped by 2 bases and J by 2 bases, with 7 bases between them. The CDR3 sequence is 14 residues long. Per germline, CDR1 SGHRS and CDR2 YFSETQ. Produced via immunoSEQ multiplex PCR; TCRdb's table is partial and in-frame only. The table lists approximately 220,000 clones, approximately 83% of them singletons. The chain recombines TRBV5-1 with TRBJ2-2; D not resolved. The sequencing sample was made of PBMCs or T cells enriched from blood (not recorded which). The TCR sequence derives from a woman aged 45-60 years who had been exposed to COVID-19. The DNA for the CDR3 is TGCGCCAGCAGCTTACAGCCTAACACCGGGGAGCTGTTTTTT. This gives the protein CASSLQPNTGELFF.